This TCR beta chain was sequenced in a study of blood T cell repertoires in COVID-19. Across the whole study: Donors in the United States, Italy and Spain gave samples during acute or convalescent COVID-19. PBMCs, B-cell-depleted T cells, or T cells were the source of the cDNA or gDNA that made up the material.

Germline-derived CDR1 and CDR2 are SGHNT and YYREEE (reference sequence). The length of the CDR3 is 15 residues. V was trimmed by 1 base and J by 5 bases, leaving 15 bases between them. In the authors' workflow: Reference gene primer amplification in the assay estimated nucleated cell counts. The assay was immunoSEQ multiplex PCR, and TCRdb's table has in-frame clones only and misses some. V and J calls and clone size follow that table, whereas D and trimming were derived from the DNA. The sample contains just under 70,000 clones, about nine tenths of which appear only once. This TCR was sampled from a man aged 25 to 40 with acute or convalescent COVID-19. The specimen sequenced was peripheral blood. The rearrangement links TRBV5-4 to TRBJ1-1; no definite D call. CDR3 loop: CASSLRFGKGTEAFF. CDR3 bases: TGTGCCAGCAGCTTGAGGTTCGGGAAGGGAACTGAAGCTTTCTTT.